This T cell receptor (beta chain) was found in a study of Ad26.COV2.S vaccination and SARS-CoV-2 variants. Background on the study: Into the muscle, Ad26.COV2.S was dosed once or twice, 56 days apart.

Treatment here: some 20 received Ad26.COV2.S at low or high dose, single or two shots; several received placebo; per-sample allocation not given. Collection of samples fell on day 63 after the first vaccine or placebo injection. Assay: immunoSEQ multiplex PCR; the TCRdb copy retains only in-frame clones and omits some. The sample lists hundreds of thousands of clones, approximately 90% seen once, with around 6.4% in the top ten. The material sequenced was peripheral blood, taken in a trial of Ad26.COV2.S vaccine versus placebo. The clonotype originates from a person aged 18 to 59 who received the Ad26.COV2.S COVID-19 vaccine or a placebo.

CDR3 DNA: TGTGCCACCAGGCCGACAGGAGGACGTCACTATGGCTACACCTTC. Translating gives CATRPTGGRHYGYTF. The V call is TRBV15, the J call TRBJ1-2, with D possibly being TRBD1 (6 bases). Germline-derived CDR1 and CDR2 are LNHNV and YYDKDF (reference sequence). Deletions cut 6 bases from V and 3 bases from J, with 17 bases between. This CDR3 comprises 15 residues.